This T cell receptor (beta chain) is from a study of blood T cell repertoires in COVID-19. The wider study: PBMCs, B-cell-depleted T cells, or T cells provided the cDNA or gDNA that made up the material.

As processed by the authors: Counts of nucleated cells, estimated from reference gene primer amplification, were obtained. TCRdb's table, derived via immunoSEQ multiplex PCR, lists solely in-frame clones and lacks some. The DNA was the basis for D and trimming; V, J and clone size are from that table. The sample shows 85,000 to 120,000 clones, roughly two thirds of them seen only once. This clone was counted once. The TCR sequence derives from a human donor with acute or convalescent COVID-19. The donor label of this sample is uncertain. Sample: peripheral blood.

CDR3 sequence reads: CASSQVDRETGELFF. The CDR3 DNA reads TGCGCCAGCAGCCAAGTGGACAGGGAGACTGGGGAGCTGTTTTTT. This chain links TRBV4-1 with TRBJ2-2; 8 bases map to TRBD1. Germline CDR1 and CDR2: MGHRA and YSYEKL. The length of the CDR3 is 15 residues. Trimming cost V 1 base and J 8 bases; bases outside gene matches: 6.